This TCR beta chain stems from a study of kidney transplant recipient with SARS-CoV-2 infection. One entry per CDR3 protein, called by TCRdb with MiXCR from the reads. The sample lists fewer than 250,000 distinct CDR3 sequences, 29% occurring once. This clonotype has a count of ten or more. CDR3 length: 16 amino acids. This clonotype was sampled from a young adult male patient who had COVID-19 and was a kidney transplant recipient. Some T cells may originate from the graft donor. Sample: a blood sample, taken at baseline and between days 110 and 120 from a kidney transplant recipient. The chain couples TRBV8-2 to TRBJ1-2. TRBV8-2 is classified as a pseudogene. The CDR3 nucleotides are TGTGGCAGTCAGGCTAGTGATAGCCGAAAGACCTATGGCTACACCTTC. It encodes CGSQASDSRKTYGYTF.